The rows below give T cell receptor beta chains drawn from one sample of a study of T cell responses to AZD1222 COVID-19 vaccine. The assay was immunoSEQ multiplex PCR, and TCRdb's table has in-frame clones only and misses some. Among roughly 120,000 clones listed, about 87% were seen once. The sample in question was peripheral blood, obtained on day 0 of AZD1222 vaccination. Source of these receptors: an adult in good health. The conserved cysteine and the conserved F or W are not part of the CDR3 here.

V	J	CDR3
TRBV5-1	TRBJ2-2	ASSLGSNTGELF
TRBV4-1	TRBJ2-3	ASSQVLAGDTDTQY
TRBV24-1	TRBJ1-2	ATSDSGRRGTFRELYGYT
TRBV10-3	TRBJ2-3	ATLIAGRSTDTQY
TRBV11-3	TRBJ1-3	ASSQEPQGSGNTIY
TRBV28	TRBJ2-1	ASSQRNEQF
TRBV5-1	TRBJ1-6	ASSLAGLPYNSPLH
TRBV12-5	TRBJ1-5	ASATDLSQPQH
TRBV19	TRBJ1-3	ASTRAPGQGSPGNTIY
TRBV5-1	TRBJ1-2	ASSLEAAGGT
TRBV9	TRBJ1-1	ASSVGAGQANTEAF